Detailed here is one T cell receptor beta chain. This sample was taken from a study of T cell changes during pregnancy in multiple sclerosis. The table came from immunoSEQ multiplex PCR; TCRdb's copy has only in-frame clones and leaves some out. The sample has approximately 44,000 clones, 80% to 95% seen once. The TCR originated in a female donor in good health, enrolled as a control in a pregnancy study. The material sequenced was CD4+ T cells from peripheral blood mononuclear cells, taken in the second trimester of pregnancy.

The CDR3: CASSGTGTSVQFF. The CDR3 bases are TGTGCCAGCAGCGGCACCGGGACTAGCGTGCAGTTCTTC. The rearrangement links TRBV7-3 to TRBJ2-1, with TRBD2 identical over 10 bases. The CDR3 runs 13 residues. Germline V CDR1 and CDR2: SGHTA, FQGTGA. V shed 5 bases and J 12 bases; nucleotides not matched to a gene: 7.